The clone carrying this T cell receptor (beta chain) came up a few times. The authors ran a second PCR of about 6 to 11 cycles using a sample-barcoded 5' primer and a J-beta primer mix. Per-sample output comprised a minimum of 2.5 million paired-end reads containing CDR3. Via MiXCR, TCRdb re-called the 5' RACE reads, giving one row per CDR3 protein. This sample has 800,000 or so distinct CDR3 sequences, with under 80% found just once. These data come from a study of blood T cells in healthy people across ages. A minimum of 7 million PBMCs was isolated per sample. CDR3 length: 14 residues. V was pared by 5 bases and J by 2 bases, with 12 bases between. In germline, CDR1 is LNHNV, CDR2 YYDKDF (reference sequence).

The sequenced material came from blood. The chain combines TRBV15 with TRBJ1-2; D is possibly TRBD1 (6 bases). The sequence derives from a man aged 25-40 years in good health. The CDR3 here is CATSPGDGNYGYTF. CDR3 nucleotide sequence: TGTGCCACCAGCCCAGGGGACGGCAACTATGGCTACACCTTC.